This paragraph covers one T cell receptor (beta chain) sequence. Its antigen target is currently unknown. Qualities for individual bases were not recorded, and no much larger clone is one base off. Libraries were made using the immunoSEQ multiplex PCR assay. In its TCRdb copy, this immuneACCESS table keeps in-frame sequences only and misses some clones. Where compared with another copy, unresolved V genes explain less than half of these, and the others have no known cause. A total of 20,000 to 25,000 clones appear in this sample, 85% to 95% of them only once. Over 0.7% of the sample lies in the top ten. This entry belongs to a study of T cell repertoires and Cas9 in healthy adults (dated by TCRdb to 2017 to 2018). The study in broad terms: Within the CD4 and CD8 compartments, the researchers characterized SpCas9-reactive T cells in terms of multi-effector potency, cytotoxicity and lineage determination. This study looked at whether people already carry T cell immunity to the Streptococcus pyogenes Cas9 nuclease (SpCas9), the enzyme used in CRISPR gene editing.

Healthy humans were used as donors in the study. The research as a whole found: Proliferation and function of SpCas9-reactive effector T cells were reported to be mitigated in vitro by SpCas9-reactive regulatory T cells.

Trimming costs V 0 bases and J 4 bases, and their ends lie 17 bases apart. The germline V gene encodes CDR1 LNHNV and CDR2 YYDKDF (reference sequence). The CDR3 covers 17 residues, taking in both the cysteine and the phenylalanine. Only the CDR3 portion is preserved as DNA: 51 bases, with reading frame beginning at the first base. The V and J segments used are TRBV15 and TRBJ2-3; TRBD2 is a weak D gene call, 7 bases matching. Input material: CD4+ effector T cells (CD127+, CD25-, CD137-, CD154-) from PBMCs; culture status not recorded. This receptor was identified in a human donor in good health. The CDR3 region has the sequence CATSREVAGAGADTQYF. The nucleotides are TGTGCCACCAGCAGAGAAGTTGCGGGGGCAGGGGCAGATACGCAGTATTTT.